These T cell receptor beta chains were read from a single sample in a study of blood T cells in healthy people across ages. Via MiXCR, TCRdb re-called the 5' RACE reads, giving one row per CDR3 protein. This sample has under 950,000 distinct CDR3 sequences, with about 24% found just once. Sequenced input: blood. All receptors come from a man between 65 and 79 years old in good health. The CDR3 runs from the conserved cysteine through the conserved F or W. A D gene is named only where the DNA matches it firmly. Some rows mark clone size as missing; the rest say once, few, many or name a class of expanded clone.

TRBV5-5	TRBJ2-1	.	TRBD1	CASSFTGQEYNEQFF	TGTGCCAGCAGCTTCACAGGACAGGAATACAATGAGCAGTTCTTC
TRBV25-1	TRBJ2-1	.	.	CASSEGAGSVHNEQFF	TGTGCCAGCAGTGAGGGGGCGGGGTCGGTCCACAATGAGCAGTTCTTC
TRBV3-1	TRBJ2-3	once	.	CASSPGVAVTDTQYF	TGTGCCAGCAGCCCCGGGGTAGCGGTCACAGATACGCAGTATTTT
TRBV6-5	TRBJ1-2	.	TRBD1	CASTLKQGANYGYTF	TGTGCCAGCACCCTAAAACAGGGGGCCAACTATGGCTACACCTTC
TRBV20-1	TRBJ1-1	.	.	CSAQYRAEAFF	TGCAGTGCCCAATACAGGGCTGAAGCTTTCTTT
TRBV9	TRBJ2-1	.	TRBD2	CASTDTLAGGGYNEQFF	TGTGCCAGCACCGATACACTAGCGGGAGGGGGGTACAATGAGCAGTTCTTC
TRBV5-1	TRBJ1-4	few	TRBD1	CASSAGGGTNEKLFF	TGCGCCAGCAGCGCAGGGGGCGGAACTAATGAAAAACTGTTTTTT
TRBV6-6	TRBJ2-5	.	.	CASSYNTGGEETQYF	TGTGCCAGCAGTTACAACACAGGGGGGGAAGAGACCCAGTACTTC
TRBV7-9	TRBJ1-5	many	.	CASSLGLGQPQHF	TGTGCCAGCAGCTTAGGGCTAGGTCAGCCCCAGCATTTT
TRBV5-1	TRBJ2-1	few	TRBD1	CASSARTGGAYNEQFF	TGCGCCAGCAGCGCGAGGACAGGGGGCGCCTACAATGAGCAGTTCTTC
TRBV2	TRBJ1-2	.	TRBD1	CASGPFRDRNYGYTF	TGTGCCAGCGGACCATTCCGGGACAGGAACTATGGCTACACCTTC
TRBV29-1	TRBJ1-1	.	.	CSVERRVMNTEAFF	TGCAGCGTTGAGAGGAGAGTTATGAACACTGAAGCTTTCTTT
TRBV6-1	TRBJ2-3	.	.	CASRTGRTWGGTDTQYF	TGTGCCAGCAGGACAGGACGGACGTGGGGGGGCACAGATACGCAGTATTTT
TRBV12-3/TRBV12-4	TRBJ2-1	.	.	CASSHPAAEQFF	TGTGCCAGCAGCCACCCGGCGGCTGAGCAGTTCTTC
TRBV3-1	TRBJ2-1	few	TRBD2	CASSHILAGGVEQFF	TGTGCCAGCAGCCATATACTAGCGGGGGGGGTTGAGCAGTTCTTC
TRBV2	TRBJ2-4	.	.	CASLEGTKNIQYF	TGTGCCAGCCTCGAGGGAACCAAAAACATTCAGTACTTC
TRBV19	TRBJ1-1	.	.	CASSIGSVPTEAFF	TGTGCCAGTAGTATTGGGTCAGTACCCACTGAAGCTTTCTTT
TRBV7-9	TRBJ1-4	few	.	CASSLGVRGQEKLFF	TGTGCCAGCAGCTTAGGAGTCCGGGGGCAGGAAAAACTGTTTTTT
TRBV6-2/TRBV6-3	TRBJ2-5	few	TRBD2	CASINSGSGETQYF	TGTGCCAGCATTAATAGCGGGAGTGGTGAGACCCAGTACTTC
TRBV20-1	TRBJ2-7	.	TRBD2	CSASSGTSGWYEQYF	TGCAGTGCTAGCTCTGGGACTAGCGGGTGGTACGAGCAGTACTTC
TRBV7-2	TRBJ2-6	many	.	CASSLVGGSGANVLTF	TGTGCCAGCAGCTTGGTCGGGGGCTCTGGGGCCAACGTCCTGACTTTC
TRBV6-2/TRBV6-3	TRBJ2-4	once	.	CASSRDWPYF	TGTGCCAGCAGCAGGGACTGGCCATACTTC
TRBV30	TRBJ2-3	few	.	CAWSSGADTQYF	TGTGCCTGGAGTTCGGGTGCAGATACGCAGTATTTT
TRBV3-1	TRBJ2-5	once	TRBD2	CASSPGLAGVAQYF	TGTGCCAGCAGCCCCGGACTAGCGGGAGTGGCCCAGTACTTC
TRBV29-1	TRBJ2-3	few	.	CSVVWSYTQYF	TGCAGCGTTGTATGGTCGTATACGCAGTATTTT
TRBV20-1	TRBJ2-1	.	TRBD2	CSARAWTSYNEQFF	TGCAGTGCGAGAGCCTGGACTAGCTACAATGAGCAGTTCTTC
TRBV6-1	TRBJ1-2	.	.	CASSEAEKGNYGYTF	TGTGCCAGCAGTGAAGCTGAGAAGGGCAACTATGGCTACACCTTC
TRBV6-5	TRBJ2-7	.	TRBD1	CATTGTGTYEQYF	TGTGCCACAACCGGGACAGGGACCTACGAGCAGTACTTC
TRBV12-3/TRBV12-4	TRBJ2-1	few	TRBD2	CASSYQLAGYNEQFF	TGTGCCAGCAGTTATCAACTAGCGGGGTACAATGAGCAGTTCTTC
TRBV29-1	TRBJ1-4	.	.	CSVGQLNEKLFF	TGCAGCGTAGGCCAGCTTAATGAAAAACTGTTTTTT
TRBV12-5	TRBJ2-7	.	TRBD1	CASGEGQGGEQYF	TGTGCTAGTGGTGAAGGACAGGGAGGCGAGCAGTACTTC
TRBV29-1	TRBJ2-5	once	TRBD1	CSVVLGTGADTQYF	TGCAGCGTTGTCTTAGGGACAGGGGCTGACACCCAGTACTTC
TRBV5-1	TRBJ2-7	.	TRBD2	CASSAGLAPSSYEQYF	TGCGCCAGCAGCGCCGGACTAGCACCCAGCTCCTACGAGCAGTACTTC
TRBV20-1	TRBJ1-6	.	TRBD1	CSARPAGDRVNSPLHF	TGCAGTGCTAGACCGGCGGGGGACAGAGTAAATTCACCCCTCCACTTT
TRBV14	TRBJ1-2	.	TRBD1	CASSLGTGTVSGYTF	TGTGCCAGCAGTCTCGGGACAGGGACCGTCTCTGGCTACACCTTC